This TCR beta chain came from a study of cytomegalovirus exposure and HLA in healthy donors. The study, taken as a whole, reports: In a later analysis, HLA-associated TCR beta chains were more clonally expanded than equally common others. A later analysis linked more than 15,000 TCR beta sequences to HLA alleles at 0.05 false discovery rate.

Notes on this clone: Its antigen is undetermined.

PCR employed 60 Vbeta and 13 Jbeta primers. TCRdb's table, derived via immunoSEQ multiplex PCR, lists solely in-frame clones and lacks some. The sample contains roughly 200,000 clones, 82% of which appear only once. CDR1 and CDR2 (germline): GTSNPN, SVGIG (reference sequence). V was cut by 5 bases and J by 0 bases, with 8 bases left in between. This CDR3 is 14 amino acids long. The rearrangement links TRBV30 to TRBJ2-6; the D gene is possibly TRBD1 (6 bases). The sample was PBMCs. This receptor was taken from a woman between 35 and 50 years old in good health and CMV-seronegative. The CDR3 sequence is CAWDRSSGANVLTF. As DNA, the CDR3 is TGTGCCTGGGACAGGTCCTCTGGGGCCAACGTCCTGACTTTC.